A single TCR beta chain is shown here with its context. Researchers ran the PCR with 60 Vbeta and 13 Jbeta primers. Measured with immunoSEQ multiplex PCR; TCRdb has only the in-frame clones, and not every one. Among 110,000 to 150,000 clones listed, 65% to 85% were seen once. These data come from a study of cytomegalovirus exposure and HLA in healthy donors. Sequencing was performed on PBMCs. The TCR comes from a male donor in good health and CMV-seronegative.

CDR3 in DNA: TGTGCCAGCAGCTGGGACAGGGCCGATACTAACTATGGCTACACCTTC. Its translation is CASSWDRADTNYGYTF. The chain has TRBV9 and TRBJ1-2; TRBD1 matches 9 bases. Germline lookup yields CDR1 SGDLS and CDR2 YYNGEE. This CDR3 is 16 amino acids long. V shed 4 bases, J shed 0 bases, and the junction held 7 bases outside the gene matches.